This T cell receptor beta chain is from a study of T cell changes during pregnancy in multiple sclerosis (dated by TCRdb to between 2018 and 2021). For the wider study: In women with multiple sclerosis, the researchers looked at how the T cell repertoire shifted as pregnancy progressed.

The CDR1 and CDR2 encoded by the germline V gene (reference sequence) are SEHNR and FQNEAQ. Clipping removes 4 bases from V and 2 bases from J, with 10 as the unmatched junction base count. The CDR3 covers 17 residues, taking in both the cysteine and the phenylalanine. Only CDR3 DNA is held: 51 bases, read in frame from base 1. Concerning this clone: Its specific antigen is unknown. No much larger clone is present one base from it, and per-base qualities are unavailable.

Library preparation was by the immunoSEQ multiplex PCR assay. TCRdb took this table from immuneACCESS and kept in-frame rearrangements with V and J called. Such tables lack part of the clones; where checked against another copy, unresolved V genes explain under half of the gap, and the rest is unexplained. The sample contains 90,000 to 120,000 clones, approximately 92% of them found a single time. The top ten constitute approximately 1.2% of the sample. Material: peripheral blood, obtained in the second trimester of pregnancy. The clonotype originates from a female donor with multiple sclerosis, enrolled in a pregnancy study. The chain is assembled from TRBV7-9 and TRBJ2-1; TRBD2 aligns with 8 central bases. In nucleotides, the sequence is TGTGCCAGCAGCTCCTCGGGGGGGGAAGGCCCCTACAATGAGCAGTTCTTC. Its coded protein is CASSSSGGEGPYNEQFF. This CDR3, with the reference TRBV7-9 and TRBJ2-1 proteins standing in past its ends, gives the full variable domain DTGVSQNPRHKITKRGQNVTFRCDPISEHNRLYWYRQTLGQGPEFLTYFQNEAQLEKSRLLSDRFSAERPKGSFSTLEIQRTEQGDSAMYLCASSSSGGEGPYNEQFFGPGTRLTVL.